Below are 4 T cell receptor beta chains sequenced from a single sample in a study of shared clonotypes between healthy human individuals. The repertoire was sequenced with immunoSEQ multiplex PCR; TCRdb's copy has only in-frame clones and lacks some. Among some 2,500,000 clones listed, around 92% were seen once. Input material: naive CD4+ T cells from PBMCs. Subset noted: CD45RA+ positively selected. The receptors were sampled from a man between 18 and 35 years old in good health. Some clones in this sample may be carry-over from other donors' samples.

DNA of the CDR3: TGTGCCAGCCGGGAAACTAGCTCCTACAATGAGCAGTTCTTC. It codes for CASRETSSYNEQFF. This chain connects TRBV19 to TRBJ2-1, with D possibly matching TRBD2 (5 bases). Trimming took off 9 bases at V and 0 bases at J, with 12 bases between the two ends. This CDR3 contains 14 residues. Germline V gives CDR1 LNHDA, CDR2 SQIVND (reference sequence).

This sequence joins TRBV4-2 and TRBJ1-3; D uncertain. CDR1 and CDR2 (germline): LGHNA, YNFKEQ. Trimming stripped 4 bases from V and 10 bases from J, with 20 bases between. The CDR3 totals 15 residues. The CDR3 spells CASSRPPGQLGTIYF. The CDR3, as DNA: TGTGCCAGCAGCCGCCCCCCCGGGCAGCTCGGGACCATATATTTT.

The genes are TRBV6-6 and TRBJ1-1; D not resolved. The germline V and J ends were trimmed by 1 base and 5 bases, with 14 bases remaining between them. This CDR3 contains 15 residues. Germline V CDR1 and CDR2: MNHNY, SVGAGI (reference sequence). The DNA for the CDR3 is TGTGCCAGCAGTTACTGGAATCCCGGAGAAACTGAAGCTTTCTTT. This codes for CASSYWNPGETEAFF.

The V and J genes are TRBV7-3 and TRBJ2-5; D possibly corresponds to TRBD2 (5 bases). Per the germline V gene, CDR1 is SGHTA and CDR2 is FQGTGA. The V end lost 5 bases, the J end lost 1 base, and 11 bases lay between the germline ends. This CDR3 contains 14 residues. The CDR3 loop is CASSARGPQETQYF. As DNA, the CDR3 is TGTGCCAGCAGCGCCCGGGGTCCCCAAGAGACCCAGTACTTC.